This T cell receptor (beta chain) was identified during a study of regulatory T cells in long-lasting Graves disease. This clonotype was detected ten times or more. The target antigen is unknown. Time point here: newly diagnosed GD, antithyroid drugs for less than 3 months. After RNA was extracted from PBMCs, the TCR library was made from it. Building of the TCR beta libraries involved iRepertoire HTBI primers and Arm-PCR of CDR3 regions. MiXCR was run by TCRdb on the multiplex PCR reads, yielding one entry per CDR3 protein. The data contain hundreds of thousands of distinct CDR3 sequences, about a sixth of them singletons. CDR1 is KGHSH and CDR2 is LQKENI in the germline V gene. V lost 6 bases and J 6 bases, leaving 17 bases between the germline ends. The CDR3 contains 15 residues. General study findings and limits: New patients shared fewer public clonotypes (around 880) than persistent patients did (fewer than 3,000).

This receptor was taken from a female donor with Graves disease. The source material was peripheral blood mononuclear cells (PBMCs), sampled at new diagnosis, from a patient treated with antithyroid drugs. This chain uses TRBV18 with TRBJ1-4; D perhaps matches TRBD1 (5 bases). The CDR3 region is CASSSGGARDEKLFF. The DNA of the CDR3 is TGTGCCAGCTCCTCAGGAGGGGCGCGGGATGAAAAACTGTTTTTT.